These T cell receptor beta chains were read from a single sample in a study of cytomegalovirus exposure and HLA in healthy donors. The table came from immunoSEQ multiplex PCR; TCRdb's copy has only in-frame clones and leaves some out. The sample lists about 150,000 clones; around 78% were seen once. The sample consisted of PBMCs. Every receptor here comes from a woman aged 40 to 49 in good health and CMV-seropositive. Both conserved end residues are part of each CDR3. Clone size is not always given. Where it is, it says once, few, many or a class for expanded clones.

CDR3 protein: CASSPYRDSYEQYF; clone size: -; V gene: TRBV18; J gene: TRBJ2-7
CDR3 protein: CAWREGADGYTF; clone size: large; V gene: TRBV30; J gene: TRBJ1-2
CDR3 protein: CASSLAGGGGYGYTF; clone size: -; V gene: TRBV5-4; J gene: TRBJ1-2
CDR3 protein: CASSLSLSGGPSYEQYF; clone size: -; V gene: TRBV28; J gene: TRBJ2-7
CDR3 protein: CASSTRDRVNYEQYF; clone size: -; V gene: TRBV7-2; J gene: TRBJ2-7
CDR3 protein: CASSPSSTGGIKAFF; clone size: once; V gene: TRBV28; J gene: TRBJ1-1
CDR3 protein: CSARSYNEQFF; clone size: -; V gene: TRBV20-1; J gene: TRBJ2-1
CDR3 protein: CASRQASVGELFF; clone size: -; V gene: TRBV27; J gene: TRBJ2-2
CDR3 protein: CASSPRTGENTEAFF; clone size: -; V gene: TRBV27; J gene: TRBJ1-1
CDR3 protein: CATQGWTGAQNFSGPQHF; clone size: -; V gene: TRBV15; J gene: TRBJ1-5
CDR3 protein: CAWANPGGSGGNTIYF; clone size: -; V gene: TRBV30; J gene: TRBJ1-3
CDR3 protein: CASSLGQLSEQYF; clone size: once; V gene: TRBV5-1; J gene: TRBJ2-7
CDR3 protein: CAGSSRVSDQPQHF; clone size: -; V gene: TRBV6-6; J gene: TRBJ1-5
CDR3 protein: CASMGGATEAFF; clone size: -; V gene: TRBV19; J gene: TRBJ1-1
CDR3 protein: CATSRGLAEETQYF; clone size: -; V gene: TRBV15; J gene: TRBJ2-5
CDR3 protein: CASSLGAYSNQPQHF; clone size: -; V gene: TRBV5-6; J gene: TRBJ1-5
CDR3 protein: CASMSATGGRSYGYTF; clone size: -; V gene: TRBV19; J gene: TRBJ1-2
CDR3 protein: CASSVAPSGGQETQYF; clone size: few; V gene: TRBV9; J gene: TRBJ2-5
CDR3 protein: CASSLVTSGYTDTQYF; clone size: -; V gene: TRBV5-6; J gene: TRBJ2-3
CDR3 protein: CASSIQGGEETQYF; clone size: -; V gene: TRBV5-1; J gene: TRBJ2-5
CDR3 protein: CASGGRKETQYF; clone size: -; V gene: TRBV2; J gene: TRBJ2-5
CDR3 protein: CSVGLSGGKGPLNTEAFF; clone size: few; V gene: TRBV29-1; J gene: TRBJ1-1
CDR3 protein: CAWTPGSAPGNTIYF; clone size: -; V gene: TRBV30; J gene: TRBJ1-3